This passage covers 28 T cell receptor beta chains from one sample sequenced in a study of blood T cells in healthy people across ages. Together with a sample-barcoded 5' primer, a J-beta primer mix was included in a second PCR lasting roughly 6 to 12 cycles. TCRdb re-called the 5' RACE reads with MiXCR, one entry per CDR3 protein. The sample carries approximately 2,000,000 distinct CDR3 sequences, roughly two fifths recorded once. The source material was blood. The receptors originated from a human donor in good health.

This chain connects TRBV6-1 to TRBJ2-7; possible D gene TRBD2, 6 bases. The V and J ends lost 6 bases and 2 bases respectively, with 14 bases between them. This CDR3 comprises 14 residues. CDR1 and CDR2 from the germline V gene are MNHNS and SASEGT. For the CDR3, the DNA is TGTGCCAGCAGCGCGGGACCGCTTACCTACGAGCAGTACTTC. This translates into CASSAGPLTYEQYF.

This clonotype has just a few counts. Given a much more abundant clone one base away, this may be a read error. The CDR3 DNA reads TGTGCCAGCAGCCCTAGACAGGGGCAAACTGGGGCCAACGTCCGGACTTTC. Translation: CASSPRQGQTGANVRTF. The rearrangement links TRBV7-2 to TRBJ2-6; 8 bases line up with TRBD1. The length of the CDR3 is 17 residues. From germline, CDR1 is SGHTA and CDR2 FQGNSA.

The rearrangement uses TRBV10-2 and TRBJ2-5; 9 bases agree with TRBD2. The CDR3 length is 15 residues. The V segment lost 4 bases and the J segment 1 base; nucleotides outside the gene matches: 4. The V gene's germline CDR1 is WSHSY and CDR2 SAAADI. CDR3 nucleotides: TGCGCCAGCAGTGCGGCTAGCGGGGTCCAAGAGACCCAGTACTTC. The encoded protein is CASSAASGVQETQYF.

The J gene is TRBJ2-5, the V gene TRBV9; 9 bases match TRBD2. From germline, CDR1 is SGDLS and CDR2 YYNGEE. This CDR3 region has 15 residues. J gave up 5 bases and V 1 base, and 6 bases lay outside the gene matches. CDR3 loop: CASSVQAGGPETQYF. The DNA of the CDR3 is TGTGCCAGCAGCGTACAGGCGGGGGGGCCGGAGACCCAGTACTTC.

Of note for this clonotype: A much larger clone is a single base away; this may be a read error. V usage is TRBV5-1 and J usage is TRBJ1-1, with 7 bases aligning to TRBD1. The CDR3 has 14 residues. V lost 5 bases to trimming and J lost 0 bases; unmatched junction nucleotides: 4. Germline V CDR1 and CDR2: SGHRS, YFSETQ. The CDR3 sequence is CASRQGDMNTEAFF. The DNA for the CDR3 is TGCGCCAGCAGGCAGGGGGATATGAACACTGAAGCTTTCTTT. Variable domain in full (rest from reference TRBV5-1 and TRBJ1-1): KAGVTQTPRYLIKTRGQQVTLSCSPISGHRSVSWYQQTPGQGLQFLFEYFSETQRNKGNFPGRFSGRQFSNSRSEMNVSTLELGDSALYLCASRQGDMNTEAFFGQGTRLTVV.

This clonotype was detected a few times. V usage is TRBV5-6 and J usage is TRBJ2-1; TRBD2 aligns across 9 bases. From germline, CDR1 is SGHDT and CDR2 YYEEEE. This CDR3 region has 15 residues. J gave up 7 bases and V 3 bases, and 8 bases lay outside the gene matches. CDR3 nucleotides: TGTGCCAGCAGCTGGCCCCTGCGGGGGGGGAATGAGCAGTTCTTC. Translated: CASSWPLRGGNEQFF.

The genes are TRBV10-3 and TRBJ1-1; TRBD1 agrees at 8 bases. Germline V lookup: CDR1 ENHRY, CDR2 SYGVKD. V shed 6 bases, J shed 3 bases, and the junction held 12 bases outside the gene matches. The CDR3 spans 16 residues. Here the CDR3 reads CAISLGQGGRDTEAFF. CDR3 coding DNA: TGTGCCATCAGCCTTGGACAGGGAGGCCGGGACACTGAAGCTTTCTTT.

The chain carries TRBV4-2 and TRBJ2-5; 7 bases map to TRBD1. CDR3 size: 14 residues. Germline CDR1 reads LGHNA; CDR2 reads YNFKEQ. The V segment lost 5 bases and the J segment 1 base; nucleotides outside the gene matches: 4. The CDR3 reads CASSDSGGQETQYF. CDR3 nucleotides: TGTGCCAGCAGCGATTCAGGGGGCCAAGAGACCCAGTACTTC.

The rearrangement joins TRBV21-1 to TRBJ2-5; TRBD1 is taken as the D call from the table, unchecked against the DNA. TRBJ2-7 matches the DNA end more closely, so the J call is doubtful. TRBV21-1 is designated a pseudogene. This CDR3 has 14 amino acids. The DNA for the CDR3 is TGTGCCAGCAGCAGCAAGGGACATTTCTACGAGCAGTACTTC. Translating gives CASSSKGHFYEQYF.

This clonotype was seen a handful of times. This chain's CDR3 is CASSPDSRSYNEQFF. In DNA, the CDR3 is TGTGCCAGCAGCCCGGACAGCCGGTCCTACAATGAGCAGTTCTTC. The genes are TRBV7-8 and TRBJ2-1, with a possible D match to TRBD1 (6 bases). This CDR3 comprises 15 residues. The germline gives CDR1 SGHVS, CDR2 FQNEAQ. Trimming left V 5 bases short and J 1 base short, with 12 bases between.

As concerns this clonotype: One end of the junction is discordant with germline, which a read error may explain. J is TRBJ2-7 and V is TRBV4-3; a possible D gene is TRBD2 (7 bases). The J call could be wrong; TRBJ2-5 is a better fit for the DNA end. The CDR3 spans 13 residues. Per the germline V gene, CDR1 is LGHNA and CDR2 is YSLEER. CDR3 nucleotides: TGCACCAGCAGCCAAGGGGGGGGAGAGACCCAGTACTTC. This sequence encodes CTSSQGGGETQYF.

The chain couples TRBV29-1 to TRBJ1-1; D is unclear. This CDR3 contains 14 residues. Per the germline V gene, CDR1 is SQVTM and CDR2 is ANQGSEA. V was pared by 5 bases and J by 3 bases, with 16 bases between. CDR3 in DNA: TGCAGCGTTCGAGGCGGGCAAATTTACACTGAAGCTTTCTTT. Encoded protein: CSVRGGQIYTEAFF. Looking up the rest from reference TRBV29-1 and TRBJ1-1 gives the full variable domain: SAVISQKPSRDICQRGTSLTIQCQVDSQVTMMFWYRQQPGQSLTLIATANQGSEATYESGFVIDKFPISRPNLTFSTLTVSNMSPEDSSIYLCSVRGGQIYTEAFFGQGTRLTVV.

The table lists this clonotype with a count of one. This chain joins TRBV20-1 and TRBJ1-2, with 10 bases fitting TRBD1. CDR1 is DFQATT, CDR2 SNEGSKA, per germline (reference sequence). J lost 4 bases, V lost 5 bases, and 10 bases had no gene match. The CDR3 is made up of 15 amino acids. CDR3 coding DNA: TGCAGTGCTGCTTACCGGGACAGGGGACGCTATGGCTACACCTTC. Residues: CSAAYRDRGRYGYTF.

This clonotype was recorded a few times. The chain joins TRBV21-1 to TRBJ2-3; no DNA check was done on the table's D call, TRBD1. TRBV21-1 corresponds to a pseudogene. CDR3 length: 16 amino acids. The CDR3 nucleotides are TGTGCCAGCAGCAAACAGGGGGGAGACATCACAGATACGCAGTATTTT. Its translation: CASSKQGGDITDTQYF.

V and J are TRBV2 and TRBJ2-1; perhaps TRBD2 as D (5 bases). Germline lookup yields CDR1 SNHLY and CDR2 FYNNEI. The CDR3 is made up of 13 amino acids. V lost 4 bases, J lost 5 bases, and 9 bases lay in between. CDR3 coding DNA: TGTGCCAGCAGTGTAGCGACTCACAATGAGCAGTTCTTC. Translating it yields CASSVATHNEQFF.

The chain recombines TRBV12-3 or TRBV12-4 with TRBJ2-1; 7 bases align to TRBD1. There are 15 residues in the CDR3. Unmatched junction bases numbered 6, after V lost 3 bases and J lost 4 bases. DNA for the CDR3: TGTGCCAGCAGTTTTCTTGGGGACAGTTACAATGAGCAGTTCTTC. Its protein product is CASSFLGDSYNEQFF.

In this sample, this clonotype turned up a few times. The chain combines TRBV29-1 with TRBJ1-1; D possibly corresponds to TRBD1 (6 bases). The ends were cut back, 7 bases at V and 4 bases at J, with 13 bases in the middle. Germline V gene sequence: CDR1 SQVTM, CDR2 ANQGSEA. This CDR3 has 12 amino acids. The CDR3 nucleotides are TGCAGCGCCAGGGGTATGGGCACTGAAGCTTTCTTT. This encodes CSARGMGTEAFF.

The chain joins TRBV4-1 to TRBJ2-7; TRBD2 matches 8 bases. V was clipped by 1 base and J by 1 base; unmatched bases: 9. Germline CDR1 reads MGHRA; CDR2 reads YSYEKL. The CDR3 has 17 amino acids. The CDR3 nucleotides read TGCGCCAGCAGCCAAGTGTGGTCTACGGGGGGGTCCTACGAGCAGTACTTC. Translated, it gives CASSQVWSTGGSYEQYF.

The V gene is TRBV4-1, the J gene TRBJ1-4; unclear D gene. The germline V gene encodes CDR1 MGHRA and CDR2 YSYEKL. The CDR3 runs to 14 residues. Trimming pared 8 bases from V and 5 bases from J, leaving 15 bases between. DNA for the CDR3: TGCGCCAGCGCCCGGACGGAGGAGAATGAAAAACTGTTTTTT. This sequence encodes CASARTEENEKLFF.

The chain joins TRBV9 to TRBJ2-1; 7 bases agree with TRBD1. V dropped 0 bases and J dropped 0; count of bases not matched to a gene: 9. From germline, CDR1 is SGDLS and CDR2 YYNGEE. There are 18 residues in the CDR3. The DNA for the CDR3 is TGTGCCAGCAGCGTAGCTACGGGACAGATGAGCTCCTACAATGAGCAGTTCTTC. Translated, it gives CASSVATGQMSSYNEQFF.

This chain joins TRBV7-8 and TRBJ1-4, with D possibly being TRBD1 (6 bases). CDR1 and CDR2 (germline): SGHVS, FQNEAQ. Trimming pared 3 bases from V and 3 bases from J, leaving 14 bases between. CDR3 length: 16 residues. The CDR3 bases are TGTGCCAGCAGCTTTTCTACAGGGATCCCTAATGAAAAACTGTTTTTT. Translating gives CASSFSTGIPNEKLFF. Full variable domain (missing parts from reference TRBV7-8 and TRBJ1-4): GAGVSQSPRYKVAKRGQDVALRCDPISGHVSLFWYQQALGQGPEFLTYFQNEAQLDKSGLPSDRFFAERPEGSVSTLKIQRTQQEDSAVYLCASSFSTGIPNEKLFFGSGTQLSVL.

This clonotype was observed a few times. V usage is TRBV3-1 and J usage is TRBJ2-1; a possible D gene is TRBD2 (6 bases). Per the germline V gene, CDR1 is LGHDT and CDR2 is YNNKEL (reference sequence). The CDR3 covers 17 residues. The V and J ends lost 0 bases and 5 bases respectively, with 17 bases between them. The CDR3 spells CASSQESEGGTNNEQFF. CDR3 coding DNA: TGTGCCAGCAGCCAAGAAAGTGAGGGCGGGACCAACAATGAGCAGTTCTTC.

Many counts were recorded for this clonotype. This chain connects TRBV12-3 or TRBV12-4 to TRBJ1-1, with 8 positions matching TRBD1. The CDR3 runs to 13 residues. V was clipped by 6 bases and J by 4 bases; unmatched bases: 4. CDR3 sequence: CASSTTGGTEAFF. The CDR3 coding sequence is TGTGCCAGCAGCACTACAGGGGGCACTGAAGCTTTCTTT.

Comments on this clonotype: This may stem from a read error, because a much larger clone lies one nucleotide away. The rearrangement uses TRBV7-9 and TRBJ2-5; 12 bases map to TRBD2. Germline V gene lookup returns CDR1 SEHNR and CDR2 FQNEAQ (reference sequence). J was trimmed by 1 base and V by 2 bases; bases with no gene match: 2. This CDR3 has 16 residues. CDR3 bases: TGTGCCAGCAGCTTAATGACTAGCGGGGGCCAAGAGACCCAGTACTTC. It is translated as CASSLMTSGGQETQYF.

This clonotype was detected only a few times. The chain recombines TRBV4-2 with TRBJ2-3; 12 positions match TRBD1. The CDR3 sequence is 18 residues long. The germline gives CDR1 LGHNA, CDR2 YNFKEQ. Trimming removed 4 bases from V and 3 bases from J; junction bases left unmatched: 11. CDR3 loop: CASSLIPGQGALTDTQYF. Here the CDR3 DNA reads TGTGCCAGCAGCCTGATACCGGGACAGGGGGCGCTGACAGATACGCAGTATTTT.

This clonotype was seen a handful of times. The chain carries TRBV7-9 and TRBJ1-5; 7 positions match TRBD1. V dropped 5 bases and J dropped 2; count of bases not matched to a gene: 6. The CDR3 runs to 15 residues. From germline, CDR1 is SEHNR and CDR2 FQNEAQ (reference sequence). The CDR3 sequence is CASSRDRVGNQPQHF. CDR3 in DNA: TGTGCCAGCAGCCGGGACAGAGTGGGCAATCAGCCCCAGCATTTT.

This chain links TRBV6-6 with TRBJ1-5, with D perhaps matching TRBD1 (5 bases). With 0 bases removed from V and 0 bases from J, the gap between germline ends came to 12 bases. In germline, CDR1 is MNHNY, CDR2 SVGAGI (reference sequence). The CDR3 is 17 amino acids. The CDR3 nucleotides are TGTGCCAGCAGTTACTCTGGGGCGAGGAATAGCAATCAGCCCCAGCATTTT. This gives the protein CASSYSGARNSNQPQHF.

The rearrangement uses TRBV24-1 and TRBJ2-1, with D maybe TRBD2 (5 bases). Germline CDR1 and CDR2: KGHDR and SFDVKD. Trimming cost V 4 bases and J 10 bases, with 13 bases left between them. This CDR3 spans 13 amino acids. Here the CDR3 DNA reads TGTGCCACCAGTGACCGACCTAGCACGGAGCAGTTCTTC. This encodes CATSDRPSTEQFF.